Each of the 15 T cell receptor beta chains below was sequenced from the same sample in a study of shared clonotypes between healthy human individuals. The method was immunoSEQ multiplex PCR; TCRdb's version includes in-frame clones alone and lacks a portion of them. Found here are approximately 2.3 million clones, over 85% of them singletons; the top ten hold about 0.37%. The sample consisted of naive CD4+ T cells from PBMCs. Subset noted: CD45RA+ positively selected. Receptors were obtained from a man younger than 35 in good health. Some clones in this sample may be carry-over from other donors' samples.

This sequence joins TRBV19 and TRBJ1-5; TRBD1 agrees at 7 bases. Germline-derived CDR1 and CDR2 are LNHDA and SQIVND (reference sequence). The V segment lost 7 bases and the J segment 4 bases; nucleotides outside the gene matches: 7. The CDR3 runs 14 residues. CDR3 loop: CASTWTGLNQPQHF. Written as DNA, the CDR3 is TGTGCCAGTACCTGGACAGGACTTAATCAGCCCCAGCATTTT. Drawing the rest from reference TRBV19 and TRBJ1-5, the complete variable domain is DGGITQSPKYLFRKEGQNVTLSCEQNLNHDAMYWYRQDPGQGLRLIYYSQIVNDFQKGDIAEGYSVSREKKESFPLTVTSAQKNPTAFYLCASTWTGLNQPQHFGDGTRLSIL.

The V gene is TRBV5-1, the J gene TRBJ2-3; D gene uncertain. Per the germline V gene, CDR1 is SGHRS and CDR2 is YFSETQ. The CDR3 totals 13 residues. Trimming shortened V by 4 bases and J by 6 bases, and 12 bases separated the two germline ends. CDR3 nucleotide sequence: TGCGCCAGCAGCAAGGATGTTCAGGATACGCAGTATTTT. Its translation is CASSKDVQDTQYF.

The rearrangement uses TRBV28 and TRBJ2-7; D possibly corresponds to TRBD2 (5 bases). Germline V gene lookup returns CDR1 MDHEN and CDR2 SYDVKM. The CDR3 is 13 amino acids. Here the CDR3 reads CAAAGTSSYEQYF. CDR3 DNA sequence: TGTGCTGCCGCGGGCACGAGCTCCTACGAGCAGTACTTC.

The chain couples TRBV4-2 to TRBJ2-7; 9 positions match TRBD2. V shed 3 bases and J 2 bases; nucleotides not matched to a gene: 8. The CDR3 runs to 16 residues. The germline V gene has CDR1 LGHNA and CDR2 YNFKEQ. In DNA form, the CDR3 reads TGTGCCAGCAGCCAGGCCGGGAGCGGGAGGACCTACGAGCAGTACTTC. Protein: CASSQAGSGRTYEQYF.

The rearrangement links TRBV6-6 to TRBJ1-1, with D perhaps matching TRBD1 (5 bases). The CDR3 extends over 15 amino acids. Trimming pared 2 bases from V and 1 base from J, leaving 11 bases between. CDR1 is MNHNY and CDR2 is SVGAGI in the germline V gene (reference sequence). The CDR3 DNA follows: TGTGCCAGCAGTTACGCCCGGGACGGGAACACTGAAGCTTTCTTT. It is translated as CASSYARDGNTEAFF.

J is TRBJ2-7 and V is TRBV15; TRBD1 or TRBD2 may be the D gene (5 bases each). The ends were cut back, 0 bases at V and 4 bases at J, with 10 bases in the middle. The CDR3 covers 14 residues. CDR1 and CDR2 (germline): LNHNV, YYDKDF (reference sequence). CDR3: CATSRDLGVYEQYF. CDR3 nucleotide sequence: TGTGCCACCAGCAGAGATTTGGGGGTGTACGAGCAGTACTTC.

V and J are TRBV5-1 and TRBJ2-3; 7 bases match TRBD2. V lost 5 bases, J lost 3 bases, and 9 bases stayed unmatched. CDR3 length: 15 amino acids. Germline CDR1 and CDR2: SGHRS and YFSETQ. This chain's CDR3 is CASRAGALSTDTQYF. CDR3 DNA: TGCGCCAGCAGGGCGGGAGCACTATCTACAGATACGCAGTATTTT.

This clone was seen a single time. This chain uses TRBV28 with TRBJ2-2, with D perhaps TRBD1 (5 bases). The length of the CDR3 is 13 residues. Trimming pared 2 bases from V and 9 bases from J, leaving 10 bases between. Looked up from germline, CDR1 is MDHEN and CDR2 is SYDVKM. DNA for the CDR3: TGTGCCAGCAGTTTAGGTGGGGCCTGGGAGCTGTTTTTT. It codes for CASSLGGAWELFF.

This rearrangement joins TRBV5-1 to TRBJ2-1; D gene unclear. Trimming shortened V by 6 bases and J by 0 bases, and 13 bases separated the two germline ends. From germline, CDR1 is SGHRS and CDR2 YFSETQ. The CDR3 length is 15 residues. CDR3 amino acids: CASTPAWNSYNEQFF. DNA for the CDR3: TGCGCCAGCACCCCAGCCTGGAACTCCTACAATGAGCAGTTCTTC.

The CDR3 reads CPRQADGYTF. CDR3 coding DNA: TGCCCAAGACAGGCCGATGGCTACACCTTC. The chain uses TRBV29-1 and TRBJ1-2; possible D gene TRBD1, 6 bases. Germline V CDR1 and CDR2: SQVTM, ANQGSEA. The CDR3 covers 10 residues.

The CDR3 DNA follows: TGCAGCGCGGGTCGGACAGGGGTCACCGGGGAGCTGTTTTTT. Residues: CSAGRTGVTGELFF. The V gene is TRBV29-1, the J gene TRBJ2-2; TRBD1 matches at 9 bases. V dropped 7 bases and J dropped 4; count of bases not matched to a gene: 7. CDR3 length: 14 amino acids. Germline assignment: CDR1 SQVTM and CDR2 ANQGSEA.

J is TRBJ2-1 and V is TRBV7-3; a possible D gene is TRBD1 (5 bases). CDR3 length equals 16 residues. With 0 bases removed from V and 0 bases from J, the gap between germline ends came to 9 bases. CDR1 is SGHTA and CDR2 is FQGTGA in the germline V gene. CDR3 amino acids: CASSLTQGGSYNEQFF. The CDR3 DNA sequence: TGTGCCAGCAGCTTAACCCAGGGCGGCTCCTACAATGAGCAGTTCTTC.

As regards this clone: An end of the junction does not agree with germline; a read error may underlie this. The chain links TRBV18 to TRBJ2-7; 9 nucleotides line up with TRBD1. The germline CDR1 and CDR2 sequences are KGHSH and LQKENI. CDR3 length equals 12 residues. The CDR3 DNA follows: TGTGCCAGCTCACTTGGACAGGGGACCGTAGACTTC. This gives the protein CASSLGQGTVDF.

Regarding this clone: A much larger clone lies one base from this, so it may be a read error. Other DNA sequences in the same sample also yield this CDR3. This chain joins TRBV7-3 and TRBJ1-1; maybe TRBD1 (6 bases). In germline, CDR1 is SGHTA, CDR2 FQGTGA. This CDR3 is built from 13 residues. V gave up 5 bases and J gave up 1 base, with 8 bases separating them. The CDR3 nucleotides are TGTGCCAGCAGCGAACAGGGGAACACTGAAGCTTTCTTT. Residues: CASSEQGNTEAFF.

The CDR3 DNA is TGTGCCAGCAGCTCCAGCGGGAGAGACGATACGCAGTATTTT. Translation gives CASSSSGRDDTQYF. This sequence joins TRBV7-9 and TRBJ2-3, with TRBD2 matching over 8 bases. The germline V gene encodes CDR1 SEHNR and CDR2 FQNEAQ (reference sequence). V lost 4 bases and J lost 6; bases outside the gene matches: 6. The CDR3 has 14 residues.